Shown below are 21 T cell receptor beta chains from a single sample sequenced in a study of blood T cell repertoires in COVID-19. The table came from immunoSEQ multiplex PCR; TCRdb's copy has only in-frame clones and leaves some out. The data contain 72,000 or so clones, approximately 78% of them singletons. Sequenced sample: peripheral blood. Source of these receptors: a human donor in a cohort sampled during active COVID-19.

Only a few counts were recorded for this clone. The chain uses TRBV3-1 (or the pseudogene TRBV3-2) and TRBJ1-1; D gene unclear. Germline V gives CDR1 LGHDT, CDR2 YNNKEL (reference sequence). The CDR3 covers 13 residues. Trimming stripped 4 bases from V and 2 bases from J, with 8 bases between. Written as DNA, the CDR3 is TGTGCCAGCAGCCGAAGAGAAAACACTGAAGCTTTCTTT. Translated, it gives CASSRRENTEAFF.

A single count supports this clone. The chain combines TRBV5-1 with TRBJ1-1; D uncertain. The CDR3 spans 14 residues. Looked up from germline, CDR1 is SGHRS and CDR2 is YFSETQ. Trimming cost V 0 bases and J 1 base, with 7 bases left between them. The CDR3 nucleotides read TGCGCCAGCAGCTTGGAGCCTCAGAACACTGAAGCTTTCTTT. Encoded protein: CASSLEPQNTEAFF.

The rearrangement links TRBV24-1 to TRBJ2-3; D remains unclear. Per germline, CDR1 KGHDR and CDR2 SFDVKD. The CDR3 runs 12 residues. The V end lost 6 bases, the J end lost 3 bases, and 6 bases lay between the germline ends. In DNA, the CDR3 is TGTGCCACCAGTTCCGGGACAGATACGCAGTATTTT. Encoded protein: CATSSGTDTQYF.

This sequence joins TRBV28 and TRBJ2-5, with a weak D call TRBD2 (5 bases). CDR3 length equals 16 residues. The V gene lost 6 bases and the J gene lost 3 bases, with 20 bases spanning the gap. Germline CDR1 and CDR2: MDHEN and SYDVKM. The chain's CDR3 is CASRRSGVTPKETQYF. The CDR3 region has the DNA TGTGCCAGCAGAAGGAGCGGAGTGACCCCGAAAGAGACCCAGTACTTC. Full variable domain (missing parts from reference TRBV28 and TRBJ2-5): DVKVTQSSRYLVKRTGEKVFLECVQDMDHENMFWYRQDPGLGLRLIYFSYDVKMKEKGDIPEGYSVSREKKERFSLILESASTNQTSMYLCASRRSGVTPKETQYFGPGTRLLVL.

V and J are TRBV5-1 and TRBJ2-2, with a weak D call TRBD1 (6 bases). The CDR3 has 16 residues. V was pared by 2 bases and J by 2 bases, with 13 bases between. Per the germline V gene, CDR1 is SGHRS and CDR2 is YFSETQ. DNA for the CDR3: TGCGCCAGCAGCTTCACCTCCGGGACAAACACCGGGGAGCTGTTTTTT. Its translation is CASSFTSGTNTGELFF.

This clone was counted between two and nine times. The chain employs TRBV6-5 and TRBJ1-1; no reliable D call. The CDR3 spans 14 residues. Deletions cut 6 bases from V and 1 base from J, with 12 bases between. Germline V CDR1 and CDR2: MNHEY, SVGAGI. The CDR3 DNA reads TGTGCCAGCAGCCCGGACTTATGGAACACTGAAGCTTTCTTT. It translates to CASSPDLWNTEAFF.

J is TRBJ2-3 and V is TRBV5-8, with 8 bases matching TRBD1. Trimming at V came to 0 bases and at J to 6 bases, leaving 9 bases not matched to a gene. The CDR3 extends over 16 amino acids. Germline CDR1 SGHTS, CDR2 YDEGEE. CDR3 bases: TGTGCCAGCAGCTTGGGGACAGGGACCCGGTGGGATACGCAGTATTTT. This translates into CASSLGTGTRWDTQYF.

This rearrangement joins TRBV24-1 to TRBJ1-2; D is unresolved. Trimming stripped 0 bases from V and 7 bases from J, with 11 bases between. CDR3 length equals 14 residues. From germline, CDR1 is KGHDR and CDR2 SFDVKD. The DNA for the CDR3 is TGTGCCACCAGTGATTTGGACGCAGCGCGTGGCTACACCTTC. This encodes CATSDLDAARGYTF.

This chain joins TRBV5-4 and TRBJ2-6; maybe TRBD2 (6 bases). Germline V gene lookup returns CDR1 SGHNT and CDR2 YYREEE (reference sequence). V dropped 1 base and J dropped 0 bases, with 20 bases sitting between them. The CDR3 spans 20 residues. CDR3 residues: CASSLPGVAGYGSGANVLTF. In nucleotides, the CDR3 is TGTGCCAGCAGCTTGCCGGGGGTGGCAGGTTACGGCTCTGGGGCCAACGTCCTGACTTTC.

The CDR3 DNA is TGTGCCAGCAGTCTAGGGGTCCTCACAGATACGCAGTATTTT. Translating it yields CASSLGVLTDTQYF. J is TRBJ2-3 and V is TRBV28; a possible D gene is TRBD1 (5 bases). This CDR3 spans 14 amino acids. Germline CDR1 reads MDHEN; CDR2 reads SYDVKM. V was cut by 5 bases and J by 2 bases, with 11 bases left in between.

V gene TRBV6-6 combines with J gene TRBJ1-2, with 10 positions matching TRBD1. The germline gives CDR1 MNHNY, CDR2 SVGAGI (reference sequence). After removal of 4 bases from V and 6 bases from J, the junction contained 5 bases not matched to a gene. The CDR3 is 14 amino acids. This CDR3 reads CASSWTGGANGYTF. The CDR3 DNA is TGTGCCAGCAGTTGGACAGGGGGAGCAAATGGCTACACCTTC.

The V gene is TRBV2, the J gene TRBJ2-7; D perhaps matches TRBD1 (5 bases). The CDR3 is made up of 11 amino acids. CDR1 is SNHLY and CDR2 is FYNNEI in the germline V gene. V lost 7 bases and J 7 bases, leaving 11 bases between the germline ends. CDR3 bases: TGTGCCAGCAACCCAGGGTATGAGCAGTACTTC. Protein sequence: CASNPGYEQYF. Full variable domain (missing parts from reference TRBV2 and TRBJ2-7): EPEVTQTPSHQVTQMGQEVILRCVPISNHLYFYWYRQILGQKVEFLVSFYNNEISEKSEIFDDQFSVERPDGSNFTLKIRSTKLEDSAMYFCASNPGYEQYFGPGTRLTVT.

Here the CDR3 reads CASSNRGQGKQYF. For the CDR3, the DNA is TGTGCCAGCAGTAATCGTGGACAGGGAAAGCAGTACTTC. V and J are TRBV27 and TRBJ2-7, with 8 nucleotides matching TRBD1. Germline CDR1 MNHEY, CDR2 SMNVEV (reference sequence). CDR3 size: 13 residues. The V and J ends lost 5 bases and 8 bases, in that order; junction bases with no gene match: 8.

The sample holds one count of this clone. The chain recombines TRBV7-8 with TRBJ2-1; D possibly corresponds to TRBD2 (5 bases). In germline, CDR1 is SGHVS, CDR2 FQNEAQ. This CDR3 comprises 17 residues. The V end was cut by 5 bases, the J end by 6 bases, with 23 bases between. CDR3 amino acids: CASSPRPGSVNSNEQFF. In nucleotides, the CDR3 is TGTGCCAGCAGCCCACGACCGGGGTCCGTTAATAGCAATGAGCAGTTCTTC.

J is TRBJ2-7 and V is TRBV6-5; TRBD2 agrees at 8 bases. Germline trimming cut 10 bases from V and 5 bases from J; bases unmatched to any gene: 10. CDR1 is MNHEY and CDR2 is SVGAGI in the germline V gene. The CDR3 consists of 13 residues. CDR3: CATRPGGRDEQYF. In nucleotides, the CDR3 is TGTGCCACCCGGCCGGGAGGGAGGGACGAGCAGTACTTC.

The V and J genes are TRBV29-1 and TRBJ2-7; 7 nucleotides line up with TRBD2. After removal of 4 bases from V and 7 bases from J, the junction contained 7 bases not matched to a gene. Germline loops: CDR1 SQVTM, CDR2 ANQGSEA. CDR3 length equals 12 residues. The CDR3 is CSVGAGEREQYF. The CDR3 coding sequence is TGCAGCGTTGGGGCGGGAGAGAGGGAGCAGTACTTC.

This chain connects TRBV4-2 to TRBJ2-7; TRBD2 aligns across 7 bases. Germline V gene data show CDR1 as LGHNA and CDR2 as YNFKEQ. Trimming at V came to 4 bases and at J to 4 bases, leaving 10 bases not matched to a gene. There are 15 residues in the CDR3. Here the CDR3 DNA reads TGTGCCAGCAGCCCTTGGGGCGGGAGCGGGTACGAGCAGTACTTC. It translates to CASSPWGGSGYEQYF.

The chain combines TRBV5-1 with TRBJ1-4; unclear D gene. The CDR3 extends over 13 amino acids. Trimming pared 1 base from V and 5 bases from J, leaving 6 bases between. In germline, CDR1 is SGHRS, CDR2 YFSETQ. Here the CDR3 DNA reads TGCGCCAGCAGCTTGTCGGGAAATGAAAAACTGTTTTTT. Translated: CASSLSGNEKLFF.

The chain recombines TRBV11-3 with TRBJ2-1; tentatively, D is TRBD2 (5 bases). Germline CDR1 reads SGHNT; CDR2 reads YENEEA. CDR3 length: 15 residues. The V end was cut by 0 bases, the J end by 0 bases, with 6 bases between. The CDR3 protein is CASSLDTSSYNEQFF. CDR3 nucleotide sequence: TGTGCCAGCAGCTTAGATACTAGCTCCTACAATGAGCAGTTCTTC.

The count of this clone is one. J is TRBJ2-5 and V is TRBV5-6; TRBD1 matches 12 bases. Germline trimming cut 4 bases from V and 5 bases from J; bases unmatched to any gene: 9. The CDR3 covers 16 residues. The germline V gene has CDR1 SGHDT and CDR2 YYEEEE. Written as DNA, the CDR3 is TGTGCCAGCAGCACCCCGGGACAGGGGGCAGGGGAGACCCAGTACTTC. The encoded protein is CASSTPGQGAGETQYF.

The J gene is TRBJ2-1, the V gene TRBV2, with 10 bases aligning to TRBD1. Germline V gives CDR1 SNHLY, CDR2 FYNNEI. The CDR3 is made up of 15 amino acids. Trimming took 8 bases from V and 7 from J; bases not matched to a gene: 11. The CDR3 reads CASVETGGARNEQFF. CDR3 bases: TGTGCCAGCGTGGAGACAGGGGGCGCTCGGAATGAGCAGTTCTTC.